A selection of T cell receptor beta chains follows, all from one sample in a study of cytomegalovirus exposure and HLA in healthy donors. The repertoire was sequenced with immunoSEQ multiplex PCR; TCRdb's copy has only in-frame clones and lacks some. This sample has 150,000 to 200,000 clones, with approximately 79% found just once. The material sequenced was PBMCs. The receptor set was obtained from a woman aged 25 to 39 in good health and CMV-seropositive. Both conserved end residues are part of each CDR3.

v_gene: TRBV18; j_gene: TRBJ1-2; CDR3aa: CASSSDSNLNYGYTF
v_gene: TRBV29-1; j_gene: TRBJ1-2; CDR3aa: CSVDTVLNYGYTF
v_gene: TRBV9; j_gene: TRBJ2-7; CDR3aa: CASSVGLAGGRYEQYF
v_gene: TRBV6-1; j_gene: TRBJ2-5; CDR3aa: CASTATGRRAQYF
v_gene: TRBV27; j_gene: TRBJ1-4; CDR3aa: CASRPLGGVKEKLFF
v_gene: TRBV7-8; j_gene: TRBJ2-3; CDR3aa: CASSPLRGWGTDTQYF
v_gene: TRBV6-5; j_gene: TRBJ1-2; CDR3aa: CASSQGGSGYTF
v_gene: TRBV5-1; j_gene: TRBJ2-2; CDR3aa: CASSLTSGRAGGGELFF
v_gene: TRBV6-5; j_gene: TRBJ1-1; CDR3aa: CASSYSTSNTEAFF
v_gene: TRBV7-6; j_gene: TRBJ1-1; CDR3aa: CASSLAPSTGGSEAFF
v_gene: TRBV5-1; j_gene: TRBJ2-7; CDR3aa: CASSLTGSREQYF
v_gene: TRBV7-8; j_gene: TRBJ2-7; CDR3aa: CASSSPIENLLQKAYEQYF
v_gene: TRBV30; j_gene: TRBJ2-4; CDR3aa: CAWTPGGSKNIQYF
v_gene: TRBV4-3; j_gene: TRBJ2-3; CDR3aa: CASSQEGAGSGGTDTQYF
v_gene: TRBV7-9; j_gene: TRBJ1-1; CDR3aa: CASSLGGVRGRNTEAFF
v_gene: TRBV4-1; j_gene: TRBJ2-1; CDR3aa: CASSQETGVGSNEQFF
v_gene: TRBV23-1; j_gene: TRBJ2-7; CDR3aa: CASRGLRTTKYEQYF
v_gene: TRBV5-1; j_gene: TRBJ2-1; CDR3aa: CASRQGYNEQFF
v_gene: TRBV11-3; j_gene: TRBJ2-3; CDR3aa: CASSRLAGGTTDTQYF
v_gene: TRBV6-5; j_gene: TRBJ1-2; CDR3aa: CASRGGPGTNYGYTF
v_gene: TRBV6-5; j_gene: TRBJ1-5; CDR3aa: CASSSSMTARVPQHF
v_gene: TRBV11-3; j_gene: TRBJ2-7; CDR3aa: CASSPRGPGLAGEQYF
v_gene: TRBV10-2; j_gene: TRBJ2-3; CDR3aa: CASVAGGVTDTQYF
v_gene: TRBV6-5; j_gene: TRBJ2-7; CDR3aa: CASSYYGSGVPYEQYF
v_gene: TRBV21-1; j_gene: TRBJ1-1; CDR3aa: CASIRRTGGFTEAFF
v_gene: TRBV5-4; j_gene: TRBJ1-4; CDR3aa: CASSLRQGGNEKLFF
v_gene: TRBV30; j_gene: TRBJ1-4; CDR3aa: CAWDRGEKLFF
v_gene: TRBV7-9; j_gene: TRBJ1-1; CDR3aa: CASSSGGGASTEAFF
v_gene: TRBV21-1; j_gene: TRBJ1-5; CDR3aa: CASSNARDSNQPQHF
v_gene: TRBV5-1; j_gene: TRBJ2-5; CDR3aa: CASSASGGALETQYF
v_gene: TRBV5-1; j_gene: TRBJ2-3; CDR3aa: CASGNSGRAPDTQYF
v_gene: TRBV5-6; j_gene: TRBJ2-7; CDR3aa: CASSLLAAYEQYF
v_gene: TRBV7-9; j_gene: TRBJ2-4; CDR3aa: CASSQRQGAGNIQYF
v_gene: TRBV4-2; j_gene: TRBJ1-4; CDR3aa: CASSQGQDEKLFF
v_gene: TRBV11-2; j_gene: TRBJ1-1; CDR3aa: CASSRSMNTETFF
v_gene: TRBV27; j_gene: TRBJ2-7; CDR3aa: CASSFRDRVHEQYF
v_gene: TRBV4-2; j_gene: TRBJ1-1; CDR3aa: CASSQDRGLAGGAFF
v_gene: TRBV2; j_gene: TRBJ1-6; CDR3aa: CAARGLKNSPLHF
v_gene: TRBV7-6; j_gene: TRBJ2-5; CDR3aa: CASSPRRGIPETQYF
v_gene: TRBV2; j_gene: TRBJ1-2; CDR3aa: CASSSRTGVGGYTF
v_gene: TRBV27; j_gene: TRBJ2-2; CDR3aa: CASSLGHRVGANTGELFF
v_gene: TRBV4-3; j_gene: TRBJ1-2; CDR3aa: CASSQDGGDRTHGYTF
v_gene: TRBV4-2; j_gene: TRBJ2-1; CDR3aa: CASSQDAGGPTNEQFF
v_gene: TRBV6-1; j_gene: TRBJ2-1; CDR3aa: CASRVGRGIYNEQFF
v_gene: TRBV11-2; j_gene: TRBJ2-1; CDR3aa: CASSSWFLGGEQFF
v_gene: TRBV7-9; j_gene: TRBJ1-2; CDR3aa: CASSRGQDYGYTF
v_gene: TRBV7-9; j_gene: TRBJ2-5; CDR3aa: CASTLGQGFQETQYF
v_gene: TRBV6-5; j_gene: TRBJ1-5; CDR3aa: CASSGGRGRDQPQHF
v_gene: TRBV5-1; j_gene: TRBJ2-7; CDR3aa: CASRLQDSYEQYF
v_gene: TRBV2; j_gene: TRBJ1-1; CDR3aa: CASSGDRIGTEAFF
v_gene: TRBV15; j_gene: TRBJ1-3; CDR3aa: CATSRDPTSSGNTIYF
v_gene: TRBV5-1; j_gene: TRBJ1-4; CDR3aa: CASRQGITNEKLFF
v_gene: TRBV27; j_gene: TRBJ2-4; CDR3aa: CASSRGFRGRDIQYF
v_gene: TRBV5-4; j_gene: TRBJ2-2; CDR3aa: CASSSRLAGAPGELFF
v_gene: TRBV6-1; j_gene: TRBJ2-3; CDR3aa: CASGAGQYTDTQYF